Listed here are 9 T cell receptor beta chains from one sample, sequenced in a study of blood T cell repertoires in COVID-19. Assay used: immunoSEQ multiplex PCR; TCRdb lists only in-frame clones, some missing. The sample gives 240,000 or so clones, around 88% of which show up once; roughly 3% is in the top ten. What was sequenced was peripheral blood. The receptors derive from a woman aged 25 to 39 who had recovered from COVID-19.

The V call is TRBV3-1 (or the pseudogene TRBV3-2), the J call TRBJ2-7; TRBD2 aligns across 8 bases. The CDR3 is 15 amino acids. With V trimmed by 1 base and J by 4 bases, 6 bases remained unmatched. CDR1 and CDR2 (germline): LGHDT, YNNKEL (reference sequence). The CDR3 bases are TGTGCCAGCAGCCAAGGGCGGGGGGCAACTTACGAGCAGTACTTC. This sequence encodes CASSQGRGATYEQYF.

The chain joins TRBV6-6 to TRBJ2-1; 11 positions match TRBD1. This CDR3 is built from 15 residues. In germline, CDR1 is MNHNY, CDR2 SVGAGI (reference sequence). The J segment lost 4 bases and the V segment lost 5 bases, leaving 4 bases of the junction unmatched. CDR3 in amino acids: CASSIGTGGYNEQFF. The CDR3 region has the DNA TGTGCCAGCAGTATCGGGACAGGGGGTTACAATGAGCAGTTCTTC.

The gene calls are TRBV6-1 and TRBJ1-1; 9 bases are a match to TRBD1. CDR1 and CDR2 from the germline V gene are MNHNS and SASEGT. V shed 6 bases, J shed 4 bases, and the junction held 9 bases outside the gene matches. The CDR3 runs to 15 residues. CDR3: CASRHGDRETTEAFF. The CDR3 DNA follows: TGTGCCAGCAGACACGGGGACAGGGAGACCACTGAAGCTTTCTTT.

The CDR3 reads CASSGTGDEQYF. The CDR3 bases are TGTGCCAGCAGTGGGACAGGGGACGAGCAGTACTTC. V usage is TRBV27 and J usage is TRBJ2-7; 10 bases fit TRBD1. Germline values: CDR1 MNHEY, CDR2 SMNVEV (reference sequence). The CDR3 extends over 12 amino acids. V trimming: 5 bases; J trimming: 5 bases; junction bases outside the gene matches: 0.

This chain joins TRBV6-2 or TRBV6-3 and TRBJ2-4; tentative D call: TRBD2 (5 bases). The germline V and J ends were trimmed by 2 bases and 8 bases, with 7 bases remaining between them. CDR3 length: 12 residues. CDR1 and CDR2 from the germline V gene are MNHEY and SVGEGT. Here the CDR3 reads CASSYPGYIQYF. DNA for the CDR3: TGTGCCAGCAGTTACCCGGGGTACATTCAGTACTTC.

The V and J genes are TRBV30 and TRBJ1-5; D gene uncertain. Germline CDR1 reads GTSNPN; CDR2 reads SVGIG (reference sequence). Trimming removed 2 bases at V and 2 bases at J, with 10 bases between. The CDR3 extends over 14 amino acids. The CDR3 region has the DNA TGTGCCTGGAGTCAGGCCGCTGGCAATCAGCCCCAGCATTTT. Its translation is CAWSQAAGNQPQHF.

The V and J genes are TRBV9 and TRBJ2-5; 10 bases are a match to TRBD2. CDR1 is SGDLS and CDR2 is YYNGEE in the germline V gene. CDR3 length: 16 amino acids. J lost 5 bases, V lost 4 bases, and 11 bases had no gene match. CDR3 coding DNA: TGTGCCAGCAGCCTAGGGACTAGCGCGTTTACGGAGACCCAGTACTTC. Its translation is CASSLGTSAFTETQYF.

This chain uses TRBV2 with TRBJ2-5, with a weak D call TRBD1 (5 bases). The CDR3 has 14 amino acids. Germline CDR1 is SNHLY and CDR2 is FYNNEI. V was clipped by 6 bases and J by 2 bases, with 13 bases between them. The CDR3 loop is CASSPMDKQETQYF. The CDR3 region has the DNA TGTGCCAGCAGCCCAATGGACAAGCAAGAGACCCAGTACTTC.

The V and J genes are TRBV24-1 and TRBJ2-7, with D hard to call. The germline V gene encodes CDR1 KGHDR and CDR2 SFDVKD. The ends were cut back, 10 bases at V and 9 bases at J, with 12 bases in the middle. The CDR3 runs to 10 residues. The CDR3 DNA follows: TGTGCCACGAATCCCTCGGTGCAGTACTTC. Translating gives CATNPSVQYF.